This TCR beta chain is from a study of cytomegalovirus exposure and HLA in healthy donors. Study background: The same platform was used for the 100 to 150 validation repertoires as for the 666 first-cohort repertoires, as reported in a later analysis.

General observations from the study: Subsequent analysis of the 120 or so validation repertoires found a tendency for first-cohort TCR clusters to co-occur. Reports showed the classifier diagnosing cytomegalovirus status with high specificity and sensitivity.

This clone was counted between two and nine times. The antigen remains undetermined. TCRdb's table, derived via immunoSEQ multiplex PCR, lists solely in-frame clones and lacks some. The data contain about 120,000 clones, more than 75% of them seen just once; the ten biggest clones take up under 5%. The V and J ends lost 6 bases and 6 bases, in that order; junction bases with no gene match: 9. The CDR3 is 15 amino acids. Germline CDR1 is SGHRS and CDR2 is YFSETQ. This TCR came from a man aged 18 to 30 in good health and CMV-seronegative. This sequence joins TRBV5-1 and TRBJ2-7, with 13 positions matching TRBD2. Material for sequencing was PBMCs. CDR3 protein: CASKVGTSGKVEQYF. CDR3 in DNA: TGCGCCAGCAAGGTGGGGACTAGCGGGAAGGTCGAGCAGTACTTC.